Listed here are 2 T cell receptor beta chains from one sample, sequenced in a study of post-analysis software for immune sequencing data. The study's findings and limits: Patients carried roughly five TRBV segments more frequently than controls did, and TRBV5-6, TRBV5-1 and TRBV20-1 were among them.

Their recognized antigens are unknown. Unique molecular identifiers featured in each of the TCR beta cDNA libraries. Via MiXCR, TCRdb re-called the PCR reads, giving one row per CDR3 protein. The sample carries hundreds of thousands of distinct CDR3 sequences, about 60% recorded once. Sequenced: blood. Source of these receptors: a girl aged 2 to 9 with multiple sclerosis.

This chain joins TRBV7-2 and TRBJ2-4; D not certain. This CDR3 contains 13 residues. Trimming left V 5 bases short and J 12 bases short, with 17 bases between. Germline loops: CDR1 SGHTA, CDR2 FQGNSA. The CDR3 DNA reads as TGTGCCAGCAGCACCGCCGGGCAATTTGGTCAGTACTTC. This sequence encodes CASSTAGQFGQYF.

This clonotype turned up a few times. This chain connects TRBV6-1 to TRBJ2-7; 9 nucleotides match TRBD1. CDR3 size: 14 residues. The V gene's germline CDR1 is MNHNS and CDR2 SASEGT. Trimming took 6 bases from V and 2 from J; bases not matched to a gene: 5. In nucleotides, the CDR3 is TGTGCCAGCAGGGAGACAGGGGGTGCCTACGAGCAGTACTTC. Protein sequence: CASRETGGAYEQYF.